A single sample gave rise to the 4 T cell receptor beta chains below, sequenced in a study of blood T cell repertoires in COVID-19. The protocol was immunoSEQ multiplex PCR, while the TCRdb copy is restricted to in-frame clones and leaves out a portion. The sample has 140,000 or so clones, just under 90% seen once; the top ten hold roughly 11%. Material for sequencing was peripheral blood. Every receptor here comes from a woman of 80 years or more with acute or convalescent COVID-19.

CDR3 sequence (DNA): TGCAGCGTTGAGGAGGGGAGCCTCGAGCAGTACTTC. Encoded protein: CSVEEGSLEQYF. The V gene is TRBV29-1, the J gene TRBJ2-7; TRBD2 is a possible D gene (6 bases). This CDR3 has 12 amino acids. CDR1 and CDR2 (germline): SQVTM, ANQGSEA. The germline V and J ends were trimmed by 3 bases and 6 bases, with 12 bases remaining between them.

This clone came up a few times. The same CDR3 is also encoded by other DNA sequences in this sample. The chain joins TRBV6-6 to TRBJ1-5, with D perhaps matching TRBD1 (6 bases). V was shortened by 7 bases and J by 2 bases, with 12 bases between the two germline ends. Germline V lookup: CDR1 MNHNY, CDR2 SVGAGI (reference sequence). This CDR3 has 14 residues. The chain's CDR3 is CASTLGGGNQPQHF. As DNA, the CDR3 is TGTGCCAGCACCCTAGGGGGAGGCAATCAGCCCCAGCATTTT.

This clone was picked up a small number of times. V gene TRBV2 combines with J gene TRBJ2-1; maybe TRBD1 (6 bases). Trimming cost V 6 bases and J 5 bases, with 17 bases left between them. From germline, CDR1 is SNHLY and CDR2 FYNNEI. This CDR3 spans 15 amino acids. CDR3: CASRPDRYSDNEQFF. The CDR3 DNA is TGTGCCAGCAGACCCGACAGGTATTCAGACAATGAGCAGTTCTTC.

J is TRBJ1-2 and V is TRBV4-1; D perhaps matches TRBD1 (6 bases). The germline gives CDR1 MGHRA, CDR2 YSYEKL. The CDR3 is 16 amino acids. The ends were cut back, 2 bases at V and 5 bases at J, with 18 bases in the middle. CDR3 region: CASSQQTTGSWYGYTF. The CDR3 nucleotides are TGCGCCAGCAGCCAACAAACCACAGGGAGTTGGTATGGCTACACCTTC.